This TCR beta chain is from a study of T cells in Graves' hyperthyroidism and ophthalmopathy. About the study: Staff took peripheral blood when the initial diagnosis was made, before any treatment began. General observations from the study: In simple terms, a model built on 13 V-J features told ophthalmopathy apart from stable hyperthyroidism. In validation, the model predicted ophthalmopathy. These predictions came a median approximately six months before onset.

Amplified TCR beta CDR3 regions derived from RNA transcripts. The HTBI primer set drove a first-round RT-PCR of the TCR CDR3. Using its own MiXCR run on the multiplex PCR reads, TCRdb lists one record per CDR3 protein. Of under 350,000 distinct CDR3 sequences listed, roughly 21% are singletons. Any patient presenting with uncontrolled infection, other autoimmune disease, pregnancy or lactation was left out. There are many counts of this clonotype. The antigen remains undetermined. The CDR3 runs 13 residues. Trimming pared 3 bases from V and 1 base from J, leaving 3 bases between. CDR1 and CDR2 from the germline V gene are MNHEY and SMNVEV (reference sequence).

The material sequenced was blood. This chain links TRBV27 with TRBJ2-2, with no clear D. The sequence came from a woman between 45 and 60 years old with Graves' hyperthyroidism. CDR3 nucleotides: TGTGCCAGCAGTTTCAGGAACACCGGGGAGCTGTTTTTT. Protein: CASSFRNTGELFF.